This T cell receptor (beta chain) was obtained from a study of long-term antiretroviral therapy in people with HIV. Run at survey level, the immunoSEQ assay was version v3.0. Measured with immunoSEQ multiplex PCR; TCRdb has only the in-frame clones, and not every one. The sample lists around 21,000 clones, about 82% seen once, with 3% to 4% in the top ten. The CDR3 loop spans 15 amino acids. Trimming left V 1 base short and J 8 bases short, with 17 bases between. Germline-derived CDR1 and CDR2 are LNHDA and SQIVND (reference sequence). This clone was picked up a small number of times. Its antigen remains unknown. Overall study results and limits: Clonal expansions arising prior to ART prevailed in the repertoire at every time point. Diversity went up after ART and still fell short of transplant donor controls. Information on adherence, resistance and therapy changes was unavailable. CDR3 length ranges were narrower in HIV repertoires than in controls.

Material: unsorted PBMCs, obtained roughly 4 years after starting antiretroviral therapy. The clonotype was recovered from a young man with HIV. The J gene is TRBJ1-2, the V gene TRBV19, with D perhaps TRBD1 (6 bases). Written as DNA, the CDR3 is TGTGCCAGTAGTATAGTGGCGACAGGTCTGTGGGGCTACACCTTC. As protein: CASSIVATGLWGYTF.